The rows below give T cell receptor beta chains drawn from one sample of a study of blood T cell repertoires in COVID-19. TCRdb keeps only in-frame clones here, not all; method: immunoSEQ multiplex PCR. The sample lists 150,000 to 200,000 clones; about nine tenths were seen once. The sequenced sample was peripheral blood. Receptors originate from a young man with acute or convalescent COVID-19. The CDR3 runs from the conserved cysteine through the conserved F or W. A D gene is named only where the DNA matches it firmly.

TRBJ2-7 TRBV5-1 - CASSLAEEGEQYF TGCGCCAGCAGCTTGGCGGAGGAGGGGGAGCAGTACTTC
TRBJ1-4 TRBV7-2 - CASSLGGFANEKLFF TGTGCCAGCAGCTTAGGCGGGTTCGCTAATGAAAAACTGTTTTTT
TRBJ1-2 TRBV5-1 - CASSPDRSNYGYTF TGCGCCAGCAGCCCTGACAGGAGTAACTATGGCTACACCTTC
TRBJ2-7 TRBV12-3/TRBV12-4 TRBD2 CASTAGGTYEQYF TGTGCCAGCACAGCGGGGGGAACCTACGAGCAGTACTTC
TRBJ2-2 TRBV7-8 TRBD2 CASSFRLAGNPGELFF TGTGCCAGCAGCTTTAGACTAGCGGGGAACCCCGGGGAGCTGTTTTTT
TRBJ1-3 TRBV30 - CAWSGHSGDPGNTIYF TGTGCCTGGAGTGGTCACTCAGGGGACCCGGGAAACACCATATATTTT
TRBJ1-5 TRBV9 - CASSVGGGSQPQHF TGTGCCAGCAGCGTGGGGGGTGGGAGTCAGCCCCAGCATTTT
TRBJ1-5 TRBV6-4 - CASSEEINQPQHF TGTGCCAGCAGTGAAGAGATCAATCAGCCCCAGCATTTT
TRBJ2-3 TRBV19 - CASSPRTGGGTDTQYF TGTGCCAGTAGTCCCCGAACGGGGGGCGGCACAGATACGCAGTATTTT
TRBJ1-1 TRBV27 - CASSFGGNTEAFF TGTGCCAGCAGTTTCGGGGGAAACACTGAAGCTTTCTTT
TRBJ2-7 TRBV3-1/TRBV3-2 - CATGTYEQYF TGTGCCACGGGGACTTACGAGCAGTACTTC
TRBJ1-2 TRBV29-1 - CSVDVISYGYTF TGCAGCGTTGACGTTATTAGCTATGGCTACACCTTC
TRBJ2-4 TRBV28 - CASSLGGLAKNIQYF TGTGCCAGCAGTTTAGGGGGCCTAGCCAAAAACATTCAGTACTTC
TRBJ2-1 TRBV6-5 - CASRPDRFGEQFF TGTGCCAGCAGGCCCGACAGGTTTGGTGAGCAGTTCTTC
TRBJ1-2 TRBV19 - CARPETAYGYTF TGTGCCAGGCCTGAGACAGCCTATGGCTACACCTTC